These 15 T cell receptor beta chains share one sample of origin, sequenced in a study of shared clonotypes between healthy human individuals. Clones were sequenced by immunoSEQ multiplex PCR, and TCRdb holds only the in-frame ones, with some missing. The sample lists 2 million to 3 million clones; around nine tenths were seen once. Specimen: naive CD4+ T cells sorted from blood. As to subset: CD45RA+ positively selected. The source is a man younger than 30 in good health.

The chain recombines TRBV5-4 with TRBJ1-1; 8 nucleotides match TRBD1. Germline V gene data show CDR1 as SGHNT and CDR2 as YYREEE (reference sequence). V was pared by 0 bases and J by 4 bases, with 8 bases of the junction left unmatched. The CDR3 spans 16 residues. CDR3 in DNA: TGTGCCAGCAGCTTGGCCCGACAAACAGGGGGCACTGAAGCTTTCTTT. Its translation: CASSLARQTGGTEAFF.

V and J are TRBV28 and TRBJ1-2, with D uncertain. With 6 bases removed from V and 4 bases from J, the gap between germline ends came to 15 bases. Looked up from germline, CDR1 is MDHEN and CDR2 is SYDVKM. This CDR3 region has 14 residues. The CDR3 region is CASRAAGRSYGYTF. CDR3 nucleotides: TGTGCCAGCAGGGCCGCCGGGCGGAGCTATGGCTACACCTTC.

The chain links TRBV5-1 to TRBJ2-5, with TRBD1 identical over 8 bases. Trimming at V came to 3 bases and at J to 4 bases, leaving 8 bases not matched to a gene. The germline CDR1 and CDR2 sequences are SGHRS and YFSETQ. There are 15 residues in the CDR3. CDR3 in DNA: TGCGCCAGCAGCTCCGGACAGGGTTGGGCAGAGACCCAGTACTTC. This encodes CASSSGQGWAETQYF. The entire variable domain, with the rest obtained from reference TRBV5-1 and TRBJ2-5, is as follows: KAGVTQTPRYLIKTRGQQVTLSCSPISGHRSVSWYQQTPGQGLQFLFEYFSETQRNKGNFPGRFSGRQFSNSRSEMNVSTLELGDSALYLCASSSGQGWAETQYFGPGTRLLVL.

The rearrangement joins TRBV6-5 to TRBJ1-2; D gene uncertain. Per the germline V gene, CDR1 is MNHEY and CDR2 is SVGAGI. There are 16 residues in the CDR3. The ends were cut back, 3 bases at V and 1 base at J, with 15 bases in the middle. CDR3 DNA sequence: TGTGCCAGCAGTTATACTCCGGGGAGGAATAACTATGGCTACACCTTC. Amino acids: CASSYTPGRNNYGYTF.

The chain has TRBV10-3 and TRBJ2-7; D is unresolved. Trimming cost V 10 bases and J 0 bases, with 16 bases left between them. Germline loops: CDR1 ENHRY, CDR2 SYGVKD. The CDR3 length is 14 residues. DNA of the CDR3: TGTGCCACCTTGGAGAGATCAAGCTCCTACGAGCAGTACTTC. Translation: CATLERSSSYEQYF.

V is TRBV9 and J is TRBJ2-7; 13 bases are shared with TRBD2. V was clipped by 4 bases and J by 9 bases; unmatched bases: 19. This CDR3 region has 18 residues. The germline V gene has CDR1 SGDLS and CDR2 YYNGEE. For the CDR3, the DNA is TGTGCCAGCAGCCCCCGGGGACTAGCGGGGCCTGGAGGTCTCGGGCAGTACTTC. This sequence encodes CASSPRGLAGPGGLGQYF.

V gene TRBV15 combines with J gene TRBJ2-5; TRBD2 agrees at 8 bases. The germline CDR1 and CDR2 sequences are LNHNV and YYDKDF (reference sequence). Trimming took 5 bases from V and 1 from J; bases not matched to a gene: 12. The CDR3 loop spans 17 amino acids. In DNA form, the CDR3 reads TGTGCCACCAGCTGGGGAGCGGGAGAGGGGCCCCAAGAGACCCAGTACTTC. Its protein is CATSWGAGEGPQETQYF.

On this clone: The same CDR3 is also encoded by other DNA sequences in this sample. The rearrangement uses TRBV11-3 and TRBJ2-5, with D perhaps given as TRBD1 or TRBD2 (5 bases each). Germline V gene data show CDR1 as SGHNT and CDR2 as YENEEA. The CDR3 totals 13 residues. V dropped 3 bases and J dropped 3 bases, with 8 bases sitting between them. The CDR3 region has the DNA TGTGCCAGCAGCTTGGGGGTGAAAGAGACCCAGTACTTC. This encodes CASSLGVKETQYF.

The V call is TRBV19, the J call TRBJ2-1; either TRBD1 or TRBD2 may fit D (5 bases each). The V gene lost 7 bases and the J gene lost 12 bases, with 19 bases spanning the gap. From germline, CDR1 is LNHDA and CDR2 SQIVND (reference sequence). The length of the CDR3 is 13 residues. DNA for the CDR3: TGTGCCAGTACTGGGACCCCGGGCGTCGGGCAGTTCTTC. Translated, it gives CASTGTPGVGQFF.

On this clone itself: Other DNA sequences in this specimen translate into the identical CDR3. The chain uses TRBV7-2 and TRBJ2-7; no clear D gene. V dropped 2 bases and J dropped 3 bases, with 8 bases sitting between them. The CDR3 covers 13 residues. CDR1 and CDR2 (germline): SGHTA, FQGNSA. This chain's CDR3 is CASSLYNSYEQYF. Here the CDR3 DNA reads TGTGCCAGCAGCTTATATAACAGCTACGAGCAGTACTTC.

CDR3 nucleotide sequence: TGTGCCAGCAGTGGGACAGGGGAATGGGAGACCCAGTACTTC. Its protein product is CASSGTGEWETQYF. The V gene is TRBV6-5, the J gene TRBJ2-5, with 10 bases lining up with TRBD1. There are 14 residues in the CDR3. Germline V gene sequence: CDR1 MNHEY, CDR2 SVGAGI. The V segment lost 5 bases and the J segment 5 bases; nucleotides outside the gene matches: 5.

The gene calls are TRBV7-2 and TRBJ1-3; perhaps TRBD1 as D (6 bases). Trimming removed 0 bases at V and 0 bases at J, with 9 bases between. CDR1 and CDR2 from the germline V gene are SGHTA and FQGNSA. CDR3 length equals 16 residues. Here the CDR3 reads CASSLATGYSGNTIYF. In DNA, the CDR3 is TGTGCCAGCAGCTTAGCGACAGGATACTCTGGAAACACCATATATTTT.

CDR3 protein: CATGQESTGELFF. CDR3 in DNA: TGTGCCACGGGACAAGAAAGCACCGGGGAGCTGTTTTTT. V is TRBV10-3 and J is TRBJ2-2, with TRBD1 as a possible D gene (6 bases). The CDR3 extends over 13 amino acids. Trimming took off 10 bases at V and 4 bases at J, with 13 bases between the two ends. The germline gives CDR1 ENHRY, CDR2 SYGVKD.

This chain joins TRBV5-5 and TRBJ2-7; D ambiguous. V shed 0 bases and J shed 3 bases, with 4 bases lying between them. This CDR3 comprises 12 residues. CDR1 and CDR2 from the germline V gene are SGHKS and YYEKEE (reference sequence). The DNA for the CDR3 is TGTGCCAGCAGCTTGGCGGTCTACGAGCAGTACTTC. This encodes CASSLAVYEQYF. Based on the CDR3 plus reference TRBV5-5 and TRBJ2-7, the full variable domain is DAGVTQSPTHLIKTRGQQVTLRCSPISGHKSVSWYQQVLGQGPQFIFQYYEKEERGRGNFPDRFSARQFPNYSSELNVNALLLGDSALYLCASSLAVYEQYFGPGTRLTVT.

The genes are TRBV19 and TRBJ2-4, with D perhaps TRBD2 (6 bases). V lost 10 bases and J 7 bases, leaving 17 bases between the germline ends. Looked up from germline, CDR1 is LNHDA and CDR2 is SQIVND (reference sequence). The CDR3 has 13 residues. CDR3: CATSTKAGNIQYF. The CDR3 region has the DNA TGTGCCACCAGTACCAAGGCGGGGAACATTCAGTACTTC. Full variable domain (remainder filled in from reference TRBV19 and TRBJ2-4): DGGITQSPKYLFRKEGQNVTLSCEQNLNHDAMYWYRQDPGQGLRLIYYSQIVNDFQKGDIAEGYSVSREKKESFPLTVTSAQKNPTAFYLCATSTKAGNIQYFGAGTRLSVL.